Following are 7 T cell receptor beta chains from one sample sequenced in a study of T cells in localized non-small cell lung cancer. Libraries were prepared by immunoSEQ multiplex PCR; TCRdb keeps only in-frame clonotypes and omits some of them. The sample contains about 59,000 clones, 70% to 90% of which appear only once. This sample comprised peripheral blood, obtained before any cancer treatment. The receptor source for this set is a man between 40 and 70 years old with stage I squamous cell lung carcinoma.

This sequence joins TRBV11-2 and TRBJ2-7; 11 bases map to TRBD1. Germline V gives CDR1 SGHAT, CDR2 FQNNGV. The CDR3 sequence is 15 residues long. V trimming: 4 bases; J trimming: 7 bases; junction bases outside the gene matches: 9. The CDR3 protein is CASSWTGGELGEQYF. CDR3 nucleotides: TGTGCCAGCAGCTGGACAGGGGGCGAATTGGGGGAGCAGTACTTC.

The chain recombines TRBV2 with TRBJ2-2, with D unresolved. Germline lookup yields CDR1 SNHLY and CDR2 FYNNEI. The V end lost 7 bases, the J end lost 5 bases, and 11 bases lay between the germline ends. There are 13 residues in the CDR3. This CDR3 reads CASKERETGELFF. As DNA, the CDR3 is TGTGCCAGCAAGGAAAGAGAGACCGGGGAGCTGTTTTTT.

This clone appeared many times. This rearrangement joins TRBV30 to TRBJ1-5, with D maybe TRBD1 (6 bases). With 7 bases removed from V and 5 bases from J, the gap between germline ends came to 12 bases. The length of the CDR3 is 12 residues. Germline CDR1 reads GTSNPN; CDR2 reads SVGIG (reference sequence). The chain's CDR3 is CASQGTDQPQHF. As DNA, the CDR3 is TGTGCCTCGCAGGGGACTGATCAGCCCCAGCATTTT.

This chain uses TRBV6-6 with TRBJ2-5; 8 nucleotides agree with TRBD1. This CDR3 region has 14 residues. Trimming removed 7 bases from V and 5 bases from J; junction bases left unmatched: 9. CDR1 is MNHNY and CDR2 is SVGAGI in the germline V gene (reference sequence). This chain's CDR3 is CASNIQGGVETQYF. In DNA, the CDR3 is TGTGCCAGCAACATACAGGGGGGCGTGGAGACCCAGTACTTC.

This clone is a singleton in its sample. V gene TRBV30 combines with J gene TRBJ1-2; 9 bases agree with TRBD1. Germline loops: CDR1 GTSNPN, CDR2 SVGIG (reference sequence). V gave up 8 bases and J gave up 4 bases; unmatched junction bases: 8. This CDR3 has 13 amino acids. CDR3 in amino acids: CARQGVRGYGYTF. The CDR3 DNA sequence: TGTGCCAGACAGGGGGTCCGAGGCTATGGCTACACCTTC. The full variable domain, completed using reference TRBV30 and TRBJ1-2, is SQTIHQWPATLVQPVGSPLSLECTVEGTSNPNLYWYRQAAGRGLQLLFYSVGIGQISSEVPQNLSASRPQDRQFILSSKKLLLSDSGFYLCARQGVRGYGYTFGSGTRLTVV.

The chain couples TRBV5-1 to TRBJ2-2; D is unclear. Germline CDR1 reads SGHRS; CDR2 reads YFSETQ. The germline V and J ends were trimmed by 0 bases and 0 bases, with 6 bases remaining between them. The CDR3 runs 15 residues. CDR3 sequence (DNA): TGCGCCAGCAGCTTGGCGTCCCCGAACACCGGGGAGCTGTTTTTT. Protein: CASSLASPNTGELFF.

V and J are TRBV7-6 and TRBJ2-7; 8 positions match TRBD1. Per germline, CDR1 SGHVS and CDR2 FNYEAQ. The CDR3 totals 15 residues. After removal of 5 bases from V and 5 bases from J, the junction contained 11 bases not matched to a gene. This CDR3 is CASSPYRTGPNEQYF. The CDR3, as DNA: TGTGCCAGCAGCCCTTACCGGACAGGGCCCAACGAGCAGTACTTC.